This entry lists 18 T cell receptor beta chains sequenced from one sample in a study of blood T cell repertoires in COVID-19. Only in-frame clones appear in the TCRdb table, and some are missing; sequencing was by immunoSEQ multiplex PCR. The data show roughly 150,000 clones, around four fifths seen once. What was sequenced was PBMCs or T cells enriched from blood (not recorded which). The origin of the receptors is a man aged 50 or older who had recovered from COVID-19.

This sequence joins TRBV7-3 and TRBJ2-1; 10 bases are a match to TRBD2. The CDR3 is 16 amino acids. V lost 5 bases to trimming and J lost 0 bases; unmatched junction nucleotides: 4. Looked up from germline, CDR1 is SGHTA and CDR2 is FQGTGA. CDR3 DNA sequence: TGTGCCAGCAGCGTATCTAGCGGGGGCTCCTACAATGAGCAGTTCTTC. Residues: CASSVSSGGSYNEQFF.

The rearrangement uses TRBV12-5 and TRBJ1-1; D is uncertain. The CDR3 is made up of 14 amino acids. Trimming took off 1 base at V and 1 base at J, with 7 bases between the two ends. Germline assignment: CDR1 LGHNT and CDR2 FRNRAP. CDR3 amino acids: CASGLGAGNTEAFF. In DNA, the CDR3 is TGTGCTAGTGGTTTGGGGGCAGGGAACACTGAAGCTTTCTTT.

The rearrangement links TRBV9 to TRBJ1-2; D unresolved. The V end was cut by 4 bases, the J end by 2 bases, with 12 bases between. Germline V gene sequence: CDR1 SGDLS, CDR2 YYNGEE. This CDR3 contains 14 residues. The CDR3 DNA follows: TGTGCCAGCAGCCCCCTGGGAGGCAACTATGGCTACACCTTC. Translating it yields CASSPLGGNYGYTF.

The V call is TRBV11-2, the J call TRBJ2-5; D is ambiguous. This CDR3 is 13 amino acids long. The V gene lost 0 bases and the J gene lost 2 bases, with 4 bases spanning the gap. The germline V gene has CDR1 SGHAT and CDR2 FQNNGV. In nucleotides, the CDR3 is TGTGCCAGCAGCTTAGACAGGCAAGAGACCCAGTACTTC. Residues: CASSLDRQETQYF. The full variable domain, rest sourced from reference TRBV11-2 and TRBJ2-5, is EAGVAQSPRYKIIEKRQSVAFWCNPISGHATLYWYQQILGQGPKLLIQFQNNGVVDDSQLPKDRFSAERLKGVDSTLKIQPAKLEDSAVYLCASSLDRQETQYFGPGTRLLVL.

The V call is TRBV3-1 (or the pseudogene TRBV3-2), the J call TRBJ2-1, with 7 bases lining up with TRBD2. J gave up 0 bases and V 1 base, and 6 bases lay outside the gene matches. This CDR3 is 17 amino acids long. Germline CDR1 reads LGHDT; CDR2 reads YNNKEL (reference sequence). The CDR3 bases are TGTGCCAGCAGCCAAGCGCGGGGGTTCCTCTCCTACAATGAGCAGTTCTTC. Translated: CASSQARGFLSYNEQFF.

Only a few counts were recorded for this clone. V usage is TRBV4-1 and J usage is TRBJ2-1; 9 nucleotides match TRBD2. Germline CDR1 and CDR2: MGHRA and YSYEKL. This CDR3 spans 18 amino acids. V was clipped by 0 bases and J by 2 bases; unmatched bases: 8. CDR3 in amino acids: CASSQDWRGGGAYNEQFF. CDR3 nucleotide sequence: TGCGCCAGCAGCCAAGATTGGCGCGGCGGGGGGGCCTACAATGAGCAGTTCTTC.

The chain is built from TRBV7-8 and TRBJ1-1, with D possibly being TRBD1 (5 bases). Germline loops: CDR1 SGHVS, CDR2 FQNEAQ. The CDR3 sequence is 15 residues long. V was clipped by 6 bases and J by 3 bases, with 17 bases between them. The CDR3 reads CASRRGGREDTEAFF. The CDR3, as DNA: TGTGCCAGCAGACGCGGCGGCAGGGAGGACACTGAAGCTTTCTTT.

This chain connects TRBV9 to TRBJ2-2; TRBD1 aligns across 7 bases. Germline-derived CDR1 and CDR2 are SGDLS and YYNGEE. With 1 base clipped from V and 6 bases from J, the junction kept 12 bases outside the gene matches. The CDR3 sequence is 17 residues long. In DNA form, the CDR3 reads TGTGCCAGCAGCGTACGATCTGGACAGGCTTACCCCGGGGAGCTGTTTTTT. Its protein product is CASSVRSGQAYPGELFF.

The chain joins TRBV5-1 to TRBJ2-2; possible D gene TRBD2, 6 bases. CDR1 SGHRS and CDR2 YFSETQ come from the germline V gene. V dropped 2 bases and J dropped 2 bases, with 13 bases sitting between them. The CDR3 runs 16 residues. Written as DNA, the CDR3 is TGCGCCAGCAGCTTAGCCCAACTAGCAAACACCGGGGAGCTGTTTTTT. As protein: CASSLAQLANTGELFF.

This sequence joins TRBV7-9 and TRBJ1-2, with unresolved D. The CDR3 length is 15 residues. From germline, CDR1 is SEHNR and CDR2 FQNEAQ (reference sequence). V was shortened by 5 bases and J by 4 bases, with 17 bases between the two germline ends. DNA for the CDR3: TGTGCCAGCAGCCCGTCCTCCGGCGGATCCTATGGCTACACCTTC. Translating it yields CASSPSSGGSYGYTF.

The chain is built from TRBV18 and TRBJ1-5; D is ambiguous. Germline V gene sequence: CDR1 KGHSH, CDR2 LQKENI. Trimming pared 1 base from V and 0 bases from J, leaving 7 bases between. This CDR3 contains 15 residues. The CDR3 DNA reads as TGTGCCAGCTCACCACGAGGAGATAGCAATCAGCCCCAGCATTTT. Encoded protein: CASSPRGDSNQPQHF.

This clone was counted a single time. The J gene is TRBJ1-6, the V gene TRBV7-9; 7 positions match TRBD1. The CDR3 consists of 15 residues. V shed 4 bases, J shed 8 bases, and the junction held 8 bases outside the gene matches. The V gene's germline CDR1 is SEHNR and CDR2 FQNEAQ (reference sequence). The CDR3: CASSSRQGEDSPLHF. For the CDR3, the DNA is TGTGCCAGCAGCTCCCGACAGGGTGAGGATTCACCCCTCCACTTT.

The chain joins TRBV13 to TRBJ2-5; tentatively, D is TRBD1 (7 bases). The CDR3 has 16 amino acids. Per germline, CDR1 PRHDT and CDR2 FYEKMQ (reference sequence). Trimming took 3 bases from V and 4 from J, leaving 18 bases between them. The CDR3 DNA is TGTGCCAGCAGCTTCGGGAGAACAGGGGTTGGAGAGACCCAGTACTTC. This encodes CASSFGRTGVGETQYF.

The genes are TRBV3-1 (or the pseudogene TRBV3-2) and TRBJ1-3; 8 nucleotides agree with TRBD1. V was clipped by 3 bases and J by 4 bases; unmatched bases: 5. CDR3 length equals 15 residues. Germline CDR1 reads LGHDT; CDR2 reads YNNKEL (reference sequence). The CDR3: CASSHRTGRGNTIYF. In DNA form, the CDR3 reads TGTGCCAGCAGCCACAGGACAGGGAGAGGAAACACCATATATTTT.

This CDR3 reads CASSVPNRGQGEQFF. Written as DNA, the CDR3 is TGTGCCAGCAGTGTCCCGAACAGGGGGCAAGGTGAGCAGTTCTTC. The V call is TRBV25-1, the J call TRBJ2-1; 9 nucleotides align to TRBD1. J gave up 9 bases and V 4 bases, and 10 bases lay outside the gene matches. Germline V lookup: CDR1 MGHDK, CDR2 SYGVNS. The CDR3 is made up of 15 amino acids.

This sequence joins TRBV30 and TRBJ1-2, with a possible D match to TRBD1 (5 bases). Trimming shortened V by 3 bases and J by 4 bases, and 12 bases separated the two germline ends. Germline-derived CDR1 and CDR2 are GTSNPN and SVGIG (reference sequence). The CDR3 runs 13 residues. CDR3 sequence: CAWRGKDTYGYTF. CDR3 bases: TGTGCCTGGAGGGGAAAGGACACCTATGGCTACACCTTC. The entire variable domain, with the rest obtained from reference TRBV30 and TRBJ1-2, is as follows: SQTIHQWPATLVQPVGSPLSLECTVEGTSNPNLYWYRQAAGRGLQLLFYSVGIGQISSEVPQNLSASRPQDRQFILSSKKLLLSDSGFYLCAWRGKDTYGYTFGSGTRLTVV.

Points on this clone: A read error may explain this, as a much larger clone is one base away. Other nucleotide sequences in the sample specify the same CDR3. The rearrangement joins TRBV18 to TRBJ2-7; 9 bases map to TRBD1. CDR1 is KGHSH, CDR2 LQKENI, per germline. The CDR3 has 14 residues. Trimming removed 4 bases from V and 3 bases from J; junction bases left unmatched: 4. CDR3 amino acids: CASSQPGQGYEQYF. CDR3 nucleotides: TGTGCCAGCTCACAGCCGGGACAGGGCTACGAGCAGTACTTC. Complete variable domain (other parts from reference TRBV18 and TRBJ2-7): NAGVMQNPRHLVRRRGQEARLRCSPMKGHSHVYWYRQLPEEGLKFMVYLQKENIIDESGMPKERFSAEFPKEGPSILRIQQVVRGDSAAYFCASSQPGQGYEQYFGPGTRLTVT.

This clone showed up just a few times. The chain links TRBV9 to TRBJ2-1, with D tentatively TRBD1 (7 bases). V shed 0 bases and J shed 0 bases, with 16 bases lying between them. Germline-derived CDR1 and CDR2 are SGDLS and YYNGEE. The CDR3 runs to 18 residues. Here the CDR3 reads CASSVEGQGGSSYNEQFF. Written as DNA, the CDR3 is TGTGCCAGCAGCGTAGAGGGCCAGGGGGGTAGCTCCTACAATGAGCAGTTCTTC.